A single sample gave rise to the 26 T cell receptor beta chains below, sequenced in a study of identical twins. In TCRdb, the 5' RACE reads were re-called with MiXCR into one record per CDR3 protein. The data contain approximately 600,000 distinct CDR3 sequences, roughly 9.5% of them seen just once; the ten biggest clones take up around 3.1%. The sample was also linked to a second study, of yellow fever vaccine responses in identical twins.

The sequenced sample was PBMCs. All receptors derive from a woman in her late teens or twenties in good health.

This clonotype was seen a handful of times. V usage is TRBV6-5 and J usage is TRBJ2-3, with D possibly being TRBD1 (6 bases). CDR3 size: 13 residues. The V and J ends lost 0 bases and 10 bases respectively, with 11 bases between them. Germline V gives CDR1 MNHEY, CDR2 SVGAGI. DNA for the CDR3: TGTGCCAGCAGTTACTCGGGGGCAGGGCCGCAGTATTTT. Amino acids: CASSYSGAGPQYF.

This clonotype came up a few times. The rearrangement uses TRBV7-9 and TRBJ2-1; no clear D gene. Trimming pared 5 bases from V and 9 bases from J, leaving 14 bases between. Germline lookup yields CDR1 SEHNR and CDR2 FQNEAQ (reference sequence). This CDR3 region has 13 residues. Here the CDR3 DNA reads TGTGCCAGCAGCCGAGCCGGGCCGCGTGAGCAGTTCTTC. It specifies CASSRAGPREQFF.

This clonotype was recorded a few times. The chain links TRBV5-6 to TRBJ2-3; 10 bases align to TRBD1. CDR1 is SGHDT, CDR2 YYEEEE, per germline. V lost 2 bases, J lost 2 bases, and 5 bases stayed unmatched. This CDR3 contains 16 residues. The CDR3 reads CASSLPGQGITDTQYF. CDR3 coding DNA: TGTGCCAGCAGCTTACCGGGACAGGGGATCACAGATACGCAGTATTTT.

This clonotype was observed a handful of times. V gene TRBV27 combines with J gene TRBJ2-3, with a tentative D call TRBD2 (5 bases). From germline, CDR1 is MNHEY and CDR2 SMNVEV (reference sequence). The CDR3 runs to 16 residues. Trimming took off 6 bases at V and 4 bases at J, with 20 bases between the two ends. The CDR3 region is CASSTSRTPLPDTQYF. The CDR3 DNA reads as TGTGCCAGCAGCACCTCAAGGACTCCTCTCCCAGATACGCAGTATTTT.

This clonotype has just a few counts. This rearrangement joins TRBV5-6 to TRBJ2-1, with TRBD2 matching over 7 bases. This CDR3 is 14 amino acids long. With 3 bases clipped from V and 13 bases from J, the junction kept 13 bases outside the gene matches. Germline V gene sequence: CDR1 SGHDT, CDR2 YYEEEE. In DNA form, the CDR3 reads TGTGCCAGCAGCTCTAAGCCGGGAGGACCCCGTCAGTTCTTC. Amino acid sequence: CASSSKPGGPRQFF.

The genes are TRBV9 and TRBJ2-2; D gene uncertain. V lost 7 bases and J 6 bases, leaving 19 bases between the germline ends. Looked up from germline, CDR1 is SGDLS and CDR2 is YYNGEE. The CDR3 is made up of 15 amino acids. For the CDR3, the DNA is TGTGCCAGCTGCCAAGAGAGTGTGGTGCCCGGGGAGCTGTTTTTT. Its translation: CASCQESVVPGELFF. Using reference TRBV9 and TRBJ2-2 for the parts outside the CDR3, the full variable domain is DSGVTQTPKHLITATGQRVTLRCSPRSGDLSVYWYQQSLDQGLQFLIQYYNGEERAKGNILERFSAQQFPDLHSELNLSSLELGDSALYFCASCQESVVPGELFFGEGSRLTVL.

This clonotype was seen at least ten times. The chain joins TRBV7-2 to TRBJ2-1, with 7 bases matching TRBD2. Germline trimming cut 1 base from V and 3 bases from J; bases unmatched to any gene: 6. Per germline, CDR1 SGHTA and CDR2 FQGNSA. This CDR3 is built from 16 residues. The CDR3 loop is CASSLGGGTYYNEQFF. The DNA for the CDR3 is TGTGCCAGCAGCTTAGGGGGGGGGACCTACTACAATGAGCAGTTCTTC.

The chain combines TRBV12-3 or TRBV12-4 with TRBJ1-2, with D possibly TRBD1 on 6 matching bases. The ends were cut back, 1 base at V and 8 bases at J, with 14 bases in the middle. CDR3 length: 14 residues. The CDR3 region is CASSLGTAASGYTF. CDR3 nucleotides: TGTGCCAGCAGTTTAGGGACAGCCGCCTCAGGCTACACCTTC.

In this sample, this clonotype turned up a few times. V is TRBV20-1 and J is TRBJ1-1, with D tentatively TRBD1 (6 bases). CDR1 is DFQATT and CDR2 is SNEGSKA in the germline V gene (reference sequence). The CDR3 runs to 11 residues. With 6 bases removed from V and 4 bases from J, the gap between germline ends came to 9 bases. The CDR3 DNA follows: TGCAGTGCGGACAGAGTCACTGAAGCTTTCTTT. Its translation: CSADRVTEAFF.

The chain links TRBV20-1 to TRBJ2-4; the D is unclear. V was pared by 3 bases and J by 3 bases, with 12 bases between. This CDR3 region has 14 residues. From germline, CDR1 is DFQATT and CDR2 SNEGSKA (reference sequence). In DNA form, the CDR3 reads TGCAGTGCTAGCAGTGATTTAGTCAAAAACATTCAGTACTTC. Its translation: CSASSDLVKNIQYF.

This clonotype has a handful of counts. The gene calls are TRBV5-1 and TRBJ2-5; 9 bases are a match to TRBD2. The CDR3 loop spans 15 amino acids. Germline trimming cut 4 bases from V and 2 bases from J; bases unmatched to any gene: 6. The V gene's germline CDR1 is SGHRS and CDR2 YFSETQ. The CDR3 bases are TGCGCCAGCAGCCCCCTAGCGGGGAGACAAGAGACCCAGTACTTC. It codes for CASSPLAGRQETQYF.

This clonotype was seen a handful of times. This chain connects TRBV3-1 to TRBJ1-2; a possible D gene is TRBD1 (6 bases). CDR3 length: 16 residues. The germline CDR1 and CDR2 sequences are LGHDT and YNNKEL (reference sequence). Trimming pared 3 bases from V and 2 bases from J, leaving 16 bases between. CDR3 coding DNA: TGTGCCAGCAGCCATTACCGGACAGATTGGAACTATGGCTACACCTTC. The encoded protein is CASSHYRTDWNYGYTF.

This clonotype was detected many times. J is TRBJ1-2 and V is TRBV5-1, with a tentative D call TRBD1 (5 bases). The CDR3 loop spans 13 amino acids. Trimming took off 7 bases at V and 2 bases at J, with 12 bases between the two ends. CDR1 and CDR2 from the germline V gene are SGHRS and YFSETQ. DNA of the CDR3: TGCGCCAGCGCTGGAGGGGCCAACTATGGCTACACCTTC. Translation gives CASAGGANYGYTF.

The chain uses TRBV7-2 and TRBJ2-7, with 8 bases matching TRBD2. J was trimmed by 7 bases and V by 5 bases; bases with no gene match: 10. The CDR3 consists of 14 residues. Germline values: CDR1 SGHTA, CDR2 FQGNSA. The CDR3 DNA follows: TGTGCCAGCAGCCAACGGGGGGGAGGGATAGAGCAGTACTTC. It yields the protein CASSQRGGGIEQYF.

The chain joins TRBV29-1 to TRBJ2-7, with 7 bases fitting TRBD2. Germline CDR1 SQVTM, CDR2 ANQGSEA. CDR3 length: 13 residues. After removal of 4 bases from V and 6 bases from J, the junction contained 9 bases not matched to a gene. In nucleotides, the CDR3 is TGCAGCGTTGTCGAGGGAGGGGCCGGCGAGCAGTACTTC. This gives the protein CSVVEGGAGEQYF.

The J gene is TRBJ2-7, the V gene TRBV27; 7 bases line up with TRBD1. The V gene end was trimmed by 8 bases and the J gene end by 2 bases; junction bases not matched to a gene: 9. Per the germline V gene, CDR1 is MNHEY and CDR2 is SMNVEV (reference sequence). CDR3 size: 14 residues. The CDR3 protein is CASGPRDSTYEQYF. The DNA of the CDR3 is TGTGCCAGCGGCCCCCGGGACAGCACCTACGAGCAGTACTTC.

This clonotype was counted ten times or more. This chain uses TRBV20-1 with TRBJ2-7, with TRBD2 matching over 8 bases. The germline V gene has CDR1 DFQATT and CDR2 SNEGSKA (reference sequence). The CDR3 spans 15 residues. J was trimmed by 0 bases and V by 0 bases; bases with no gene match: 4. CDR3 loop: CSARDFTSGSYEQYF. CDR3 nucleotide sequence: TGCAGTGCTAGAGATTTTACTAGCGGCTCCTACGAGCAGTACTTC.

This clonotype showed up just a few times. The chain recombines TRBV3-1 with TRBJ2-2; D unclear. V was trimmed by 0 bases and J by 8 bases, leaving 10 bases between them. The CDR3 is made up of 14 amino acids. The germline V gene encodes CDR1 LGHDT and CDR2 YNNKEL (reference sequence). CDR3 nucleotide sequence: TGTGCCAGCAGCCAAGATCCCAGTGTGGGGGAGCTGTTTTTT. Its protein is CASSQDPSVGELFF.

This clonotype was counted many times. J is TRBJ2-5 and V is TRBV9; 9 bases map to TRBD2. J was trimmed by 0 bases and V by 2 bases; bases with no gene match: 8. CDR1 and CDR2 from the germline V gene are SGDLS and YYNGEE. The CDR3 contains 17 residues. For the CDR3, the DNA is TGTGCCAGCAGCGTTGGTGCGGGAGGGAGCTACCAAGAGACCCAGTACTTC. As protein: CASSVGAGGSYQETQYF.

This sequence joins TRBV5-1 and TRBJ2-1; 11 nucleotides line up with TRBD2. V shed 0 bases and J 5 bases; nucleotides not matched to a gene: 13. Germline V gene sequence: CDR1 SGHRS, CDR2 YFSETQ. The CDR3 covers 19 residues. This CDR3 reads CASSLVGLAGGFSHNEQFF. CDR3 coding DNA: TGCGCCAGCAGCTTGGTCGGGCTAGCGGGGGGCTTTTCTCACAATGAGCAGTTCTTC.

This clonotype showed up many times. V and J are TRBV6-2 or TRBV6-3 and TRBJ2-1; 9 nucleotides agree with TRBD2. The J segment lost 2 bases and the V segment lost 2 bases, leaving 10 bases of the junction unmatched. The germline CDR1 and CDR2 sequences are MNHEY and SVGEGT. This CDR3 is 18 amino acids long. The chain's CDR3 is CASSYTLRSGGTYNEQFF. As DNA, the CDR3 is TGTGCCAGCAGTTACACCCTTCGGAGCGGGGGGACCTACAATGAGCAGTTCTTC.

This clonotype was picked up a small number of times. The V gene is TRBV20-1, the J gene TRBJ1-2; D is unclear. Germline CDR1 is DFQATT and CDR2 is SNEGSKA (reference sequence). The CDR3 is made up of 12 amino acids. V was cut by 3 bases and J by 7 bases, with 12 bases left in between. The CDR3 coding sequence is TGCAGTGCTAGGGATGTGGGGTCTGGCTACACCTTC. It is translated as CSARDVGSGYTF.

This clonotype was counted between two and nine times. The V gene is TRBV3-1, the J gene TRBJ2-7; no firm D call. V shed 4 bases and J shed 9 bases, with 16 bases lying between them. The V gene's germline CDR1 is LGHDT and CDR2 YNNKEL (reference sequence). CDR3 length equals 13 residues. In DNA, the CDR3 is TGTGCCAGCAGCCGCGACCTTAGTCCTGTGCAGTACTTC. Translating it yields CASSRDLSPVQYF.

This clonotype was seen ten or more times. V usage is TRBV3-1 and J usage is TRBJ1-1; D ambiguous. CDR3 size: 15 residues. Trimming removed 4 bases at V and 2 bases at J, with 14 bases between. In germline, CDR1 is LGHDT, CDR2 YNNKEL (reference sequence). CDR3 region: CASSRLGGVNTEAFF. CDR3 sequence (DNA): TGTGCCAGCAGCCGGTTGGGCGGAGTTAACACTGAAGCTTTCTTT.

This clonotype turned up a few times. V gene TRBV28 combines with J gene TRBJ2-7, with 7 bases matching TRBD1. The ends lost 6 bases at V and 0 bases at J; junction bases unmatched: 11. The CDR3 totals 16 residues. Germline V lookup: CDR1 MDHEN, CDR2 SYDVKM. This chain's CDR3 is CASSQRTGVYSYEQYF. In DNA, the CDR3 is TGTGCCAGCAGCCAGAGGACAGGAGTATACTCCTACGAGCAGTACTTC.

Only a few counts were recorded for this clonotype. Written as DNA, the CDR3 is TGTGCCAGCAGTTACGGGGGAGCTAACTATGGCTACACCTTC. As protein: CASSYGGANYGYTF. The chain uses TRBV6-5 and TRBJ1-2, with D perhaps TRBD1 (5 bases). The CDR3 spans 14 residues. With 2 bases removed from V and 0 bases from J, the gap between germline ends came to 7 bases. CDR1 MNHEY and CDR2 SVGAGI come from the germline V gene.